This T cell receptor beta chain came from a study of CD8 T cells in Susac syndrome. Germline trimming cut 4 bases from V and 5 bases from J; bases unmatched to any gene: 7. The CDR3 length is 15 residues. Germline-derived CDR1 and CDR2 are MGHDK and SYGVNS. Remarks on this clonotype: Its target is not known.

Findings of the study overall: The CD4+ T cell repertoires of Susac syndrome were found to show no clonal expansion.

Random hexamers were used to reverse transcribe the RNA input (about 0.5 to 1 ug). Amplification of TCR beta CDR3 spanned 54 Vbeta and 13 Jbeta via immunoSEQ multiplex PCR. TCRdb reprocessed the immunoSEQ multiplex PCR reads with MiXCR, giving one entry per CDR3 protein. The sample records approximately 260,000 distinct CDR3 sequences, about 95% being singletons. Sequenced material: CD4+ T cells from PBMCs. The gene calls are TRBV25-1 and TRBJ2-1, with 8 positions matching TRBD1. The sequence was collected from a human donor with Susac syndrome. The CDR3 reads CASSARQGINNEQFF. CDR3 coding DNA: TGTGCCAGCAGTGCGCGACAGGGGATCAACAATGAGCAGTTCTTC.